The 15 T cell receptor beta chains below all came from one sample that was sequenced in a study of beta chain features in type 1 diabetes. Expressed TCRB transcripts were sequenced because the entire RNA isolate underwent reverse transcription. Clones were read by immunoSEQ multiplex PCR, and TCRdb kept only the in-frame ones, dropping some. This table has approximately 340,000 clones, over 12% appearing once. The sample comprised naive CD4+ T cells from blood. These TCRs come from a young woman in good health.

CDR3 in amino acids: CSVEVGAQETQYF. DNA for the CDR3: TGCAGCGTTGAAGTGGGAGCCCAAGAGACCCAGTACTTC. V is TRBV29-1 and J is TRBJ2-5; the D gene is possibly TRBD2 (5 bases). Germline V gene sequence: CDR1 SQVTM, CDR2 ANQGSEA. V dropped 1 base and J dropped 1 base, with 7 bases sitting between them. The CDR3 runs to 13 residues.

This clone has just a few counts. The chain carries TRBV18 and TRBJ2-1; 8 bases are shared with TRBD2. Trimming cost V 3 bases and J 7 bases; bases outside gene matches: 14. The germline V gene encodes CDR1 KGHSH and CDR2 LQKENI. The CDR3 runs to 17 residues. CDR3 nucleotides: TGTGCCAGCTCACCGATCCTAGCCAGCGGGAGTTGGAATGAGCAGTTCTTC. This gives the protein CASSPILASGSWNEQFF.

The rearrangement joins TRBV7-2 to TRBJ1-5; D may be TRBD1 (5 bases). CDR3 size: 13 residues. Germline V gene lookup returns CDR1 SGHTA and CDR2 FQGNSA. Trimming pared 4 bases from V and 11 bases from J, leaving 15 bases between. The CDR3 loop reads CASSSYRGLTQHF. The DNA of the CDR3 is TGTGCCAGCAGCTCATATAGGGGTTTGACCCAGCATTTT.

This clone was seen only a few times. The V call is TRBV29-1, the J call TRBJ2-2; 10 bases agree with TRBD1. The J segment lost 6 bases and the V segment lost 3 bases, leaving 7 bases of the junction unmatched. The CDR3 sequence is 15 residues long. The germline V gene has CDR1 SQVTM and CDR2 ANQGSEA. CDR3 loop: CSVDLRDRGSGELFF. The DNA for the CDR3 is TGCAGCGTTGACCTCCGGGACAGGGGCTCCGGGGAGCTGTTTTTT.

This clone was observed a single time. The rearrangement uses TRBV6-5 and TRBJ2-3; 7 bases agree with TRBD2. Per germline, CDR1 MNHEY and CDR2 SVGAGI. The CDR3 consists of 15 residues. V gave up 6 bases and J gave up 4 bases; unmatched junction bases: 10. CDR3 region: CASSRGRVGADTQYF. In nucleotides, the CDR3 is TGTGCCAGCAGCCGGGGGAGGGTCGGGGCAGATACGCAGTATTTT.

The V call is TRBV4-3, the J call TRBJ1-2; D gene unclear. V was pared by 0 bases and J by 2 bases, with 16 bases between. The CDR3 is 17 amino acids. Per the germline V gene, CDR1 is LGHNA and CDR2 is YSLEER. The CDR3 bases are TGCGCCAGCAGCCAAGAAAAAACCCGTGGCCCCAACTATGGCTACACCTTC. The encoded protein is CASSQEKTRGPNYGYTF.

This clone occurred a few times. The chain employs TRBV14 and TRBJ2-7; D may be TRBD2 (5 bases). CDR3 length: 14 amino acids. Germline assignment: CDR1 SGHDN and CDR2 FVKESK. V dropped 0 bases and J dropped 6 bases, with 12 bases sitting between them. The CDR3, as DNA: TGTGCCAGCAGCCAAGATTTGGACTTCGGCGAGCAGTACTTC. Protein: CASSQDLDFGEQYF.

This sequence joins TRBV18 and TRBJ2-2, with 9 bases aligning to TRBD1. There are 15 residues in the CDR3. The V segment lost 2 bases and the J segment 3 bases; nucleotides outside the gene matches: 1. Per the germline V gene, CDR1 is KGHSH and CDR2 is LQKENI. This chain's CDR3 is CASSPWTGDTGELFF. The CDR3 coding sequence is TGTGCCAGCTCACCATGGACAGGGGACACCGGGGAGCTGTTTTTT.

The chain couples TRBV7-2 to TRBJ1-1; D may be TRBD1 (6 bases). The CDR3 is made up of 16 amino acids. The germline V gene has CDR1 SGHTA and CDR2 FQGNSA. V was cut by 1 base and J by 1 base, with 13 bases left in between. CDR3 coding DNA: TGTGCCAGCAGCTTAGGGACGGACAGACCGAACACTGAAGCTTTCTTT. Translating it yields CASSLGTDRPNTEAFF. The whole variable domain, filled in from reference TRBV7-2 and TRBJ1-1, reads GAGVSQSPSNKVTEKGKDVELRCDPISGHTALYWYRQSLGQGLEFLIYFQGNSAPDKSGLPSDRFSAERTGGSVSTLTIQRTQQEDSAVYLCASSLGTDRPNTEAFFGQGTRLTVV.

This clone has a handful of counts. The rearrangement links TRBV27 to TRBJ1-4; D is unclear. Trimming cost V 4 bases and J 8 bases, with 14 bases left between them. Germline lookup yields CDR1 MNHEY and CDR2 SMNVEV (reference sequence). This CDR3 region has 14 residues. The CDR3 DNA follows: TGTGCCAGCAGTTCTCCGGGGTCCGGGGAAAAACTGTTTTTT. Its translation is CASSSPGSGEKLFF. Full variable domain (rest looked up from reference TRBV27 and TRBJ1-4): EAQVTQNPRYLITVTGKKLTVTCSQNMNHEYMSWYRQDPGLGLRQIYYSMNVEVTDKGDVPEGYKVSRKEKRNFPLILESPSPNQTSLYFCASSSPGSGEKLFFGSGTQLSVL.

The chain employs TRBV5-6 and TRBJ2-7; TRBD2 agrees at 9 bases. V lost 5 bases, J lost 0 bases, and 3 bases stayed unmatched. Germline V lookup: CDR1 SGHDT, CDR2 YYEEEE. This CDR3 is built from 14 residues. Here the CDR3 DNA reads TGTGCCAGCAGTGGGACTAGCCTCTCCTACGAGCAGTACTTC. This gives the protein CASSGTSLSYEQYF.

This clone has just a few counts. CDR3 protein: CASSQGTDTDTQYF. The CDR3 DNA follows: TGTGCCAGCAGCCAAGGGACAGACACAGATACGCAGTATTTT. The chain has TRBV5-4 and TRBJ2-3; 7 bases are a match to TRBD1. This CDR3 has 14 amino acids. Trimming removed 4 bases from V and 2 bases from J; junction bases left unmatched: 4. The germline gives CDR1 SGHNT, CDR2 YYREEE (reference sequence).

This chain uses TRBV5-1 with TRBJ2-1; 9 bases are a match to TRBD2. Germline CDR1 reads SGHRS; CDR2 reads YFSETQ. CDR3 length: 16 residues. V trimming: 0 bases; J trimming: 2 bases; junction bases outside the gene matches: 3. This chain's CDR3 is CASSLDRLAAYNEQFF. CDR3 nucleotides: TGCGCCAGCAGCTTGGACCGACTAGCGGCCTACAATGAGCAGTTCTTC.

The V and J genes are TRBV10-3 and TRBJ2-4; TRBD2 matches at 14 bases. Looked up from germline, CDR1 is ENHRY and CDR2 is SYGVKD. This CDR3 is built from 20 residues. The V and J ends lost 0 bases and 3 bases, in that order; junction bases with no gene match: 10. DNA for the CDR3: TGTGCCATCAGTGAGTCGACGGGGACTAGCGGGAGAATCGACAAAAACATTCAGTACTTC. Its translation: CAISESTGTSGRIDKNIQYF.

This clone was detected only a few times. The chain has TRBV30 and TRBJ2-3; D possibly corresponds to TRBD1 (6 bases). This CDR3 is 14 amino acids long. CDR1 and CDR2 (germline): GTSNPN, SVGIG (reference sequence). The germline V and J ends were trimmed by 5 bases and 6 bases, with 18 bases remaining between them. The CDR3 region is CAWVQGFGLDTQYF. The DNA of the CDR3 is TGTGCCTGGGTACAGGGATTCGGATTGGATACGCAGTATTTT.